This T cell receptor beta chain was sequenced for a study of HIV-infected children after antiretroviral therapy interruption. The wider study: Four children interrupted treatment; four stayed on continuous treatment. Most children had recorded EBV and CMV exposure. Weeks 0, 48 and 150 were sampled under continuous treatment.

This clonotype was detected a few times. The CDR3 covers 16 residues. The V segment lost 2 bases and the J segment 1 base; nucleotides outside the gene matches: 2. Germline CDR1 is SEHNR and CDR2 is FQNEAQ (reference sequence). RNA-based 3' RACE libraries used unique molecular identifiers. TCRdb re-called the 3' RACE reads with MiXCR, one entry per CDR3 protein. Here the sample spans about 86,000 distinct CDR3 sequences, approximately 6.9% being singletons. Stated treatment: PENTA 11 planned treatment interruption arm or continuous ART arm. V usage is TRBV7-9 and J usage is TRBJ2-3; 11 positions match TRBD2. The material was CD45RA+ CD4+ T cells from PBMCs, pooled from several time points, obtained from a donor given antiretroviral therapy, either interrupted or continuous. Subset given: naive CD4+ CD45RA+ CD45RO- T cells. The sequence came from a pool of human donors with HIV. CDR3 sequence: CASSLLAGGGTDTQYF. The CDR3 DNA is TGTGCCAGCAGCTTACTAGCGGGGGGCGGCACAGATACGCAGTATTTT.